This TCR beta chain was captured by sequencing in a study of blood T cell repertoires in COVID-19. The overall study: The analysed material was cDNA or gDNA that came from T cells, B-cell-depleted T cells, or PBMCs.

V shed 4 bases, J shed 1 base, and the junction held 8 bases outside the gene matches. From germline, CDR1 is SGHDN and CDR2 FVKESK. The CDR3 is made up of 16 amino acids. In the authors' workflow: For nucleated cells, counts were estimated from reference gene primer amplification. Generated by immunoSEQ multiplex PCR, the TCRdb table keeps only in-frame clones and is missing some. The V and J calls and the clone size are those of that table, but D and trimming were determined from the DNA. The sample consists of about 250,000 clones, over 80% of them appearing once. This clone has just one count. The clonotype originates from a human donor in a cohort sampled during active COVID-19. The chain uses TRBV14 and TRBJ1-1; 8 nucleotides align to TRBD1. Sequenced sample: peripheral blood. CDR3 DNA sequence: TGTGCCAGCAGCCCTCGATCCGGGACAGGGAACACTGAAGCTTTCTTT. Its translation: CASSPRSGTGNTEAFF. Full variable domain (outside the CDR3, taken from reference TRBV14 and TRBJ1-1): EAGVTQFPSHSVIEKGQTVTLRCDPISGHDNLYWYRRVMGKEIKFLLHFVKESKQDESGMPNNRFLAERTGGTYSTLKVQPAELEDSGVYFCASSPRSGTGNTEAFFGQGTRLTVV.